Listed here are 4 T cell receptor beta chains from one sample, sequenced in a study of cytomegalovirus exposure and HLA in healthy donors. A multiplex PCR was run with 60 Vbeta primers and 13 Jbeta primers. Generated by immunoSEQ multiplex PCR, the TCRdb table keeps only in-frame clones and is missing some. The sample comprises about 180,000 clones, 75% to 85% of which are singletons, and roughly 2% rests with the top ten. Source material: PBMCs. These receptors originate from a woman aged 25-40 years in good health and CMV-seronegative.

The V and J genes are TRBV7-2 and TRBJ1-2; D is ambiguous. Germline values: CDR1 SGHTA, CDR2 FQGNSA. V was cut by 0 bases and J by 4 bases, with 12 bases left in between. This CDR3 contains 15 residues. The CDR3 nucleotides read TGTGCCAGCAGCTTAGCAACGGGTGAAAGCTATGGCTACACCTTC. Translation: CASSLATGESYGYTF. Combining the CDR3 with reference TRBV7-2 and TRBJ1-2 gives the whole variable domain GAGVSQSPSNKVTEKGKDVELRCDPISGHTALYWYRQSLGQGLEFLIYFQGNSAPDKSGLPSDRFSAERTGGSVSTLTIQRTQQEDSAVYLCASSLATGESYGYTFGSGTRLTVV.

This CDR3 reads CASSFQGGEGGGYTF. DNA for the CDR3: TGCGCCAGCAGCTTCCAGGGGGGCGAGGGCGGTGGCTACACCTTC. This chain connects TRBV5-1 to TRBJ1-2, with TRBD1 matching over 7 bases. CDR3 length: 15 amino acids. With 2 bases clipped from V and 7 bases from J, the junction kept 11 bases outside the gene matches. Germline V gene sequence: CDR1 SGHRS, CDR2 YFSETQ.

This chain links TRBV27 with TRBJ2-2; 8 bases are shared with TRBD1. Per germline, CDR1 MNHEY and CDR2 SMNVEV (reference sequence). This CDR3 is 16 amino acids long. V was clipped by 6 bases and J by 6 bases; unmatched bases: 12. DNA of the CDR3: TGTGCCAGCAGATCGACAGGGGCGGGGAGCGCCGGGGAGCTGTTTTTT. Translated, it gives CASRSTGAGSAGELFF.

CDR3 sequence: CASRPGSGWGDQPQHF. DNA of the CDR3: TGTGCCAGCCGGCCCGGGTCGGGGTGGGGTGATCAGCCCCAGCATTTT. The J gene is TRBJ1-5, the V gene TRBV2; D is unclear. The V gene lost 8 bases and the J gene lost 5 bases, with 22 bases spanning the gap. This CDR3 region has 16 residues. Germline loops: CDR1 SNHLY, CDR2 FYNNEI.